This TCR beta chain stems from a study of blood T cells in healthy people across ages. Trimming cost V 7 bases and J 6 bases, with 15 bases left between them. Per the germline V gene, CDR1 is ENHRY and CDR2 is SYGVKD. The CDR3 contains 13 residues. Study-level points and caveats: The CMV status of each donor remained undetermined, and this could have confounded shifts in expanded clonotypes.

Using a J-beta primer mix together with a sample-barcoded 5' primer, a second PCR was run for about 6 to 12 cycles. TCRdb re-analysed the 5' RACE reads in MiXCR, keeping a single row per CDR3 protein. The sample carries about 2 million distinct CDR3 sequences, around half recorded once. A note on this clonotype: Its specificity is not known.

The specimen sequenced was blood. The TCR was taken from a woman between 40 and 50 years old in good health. The V call is TRBV10-3, the J call TRBJ2-5, with D possibly matching TRBD1 (7 bases). CDR3: CAITEGGGQTQYF. CDR3 DNA sequence: TGTGCCATCACCGAAGGAGGGGGCCAGACCCAGTACTTC.